This TCR beta chain emerged from a study of response to subunit inactivated influenza vaccine. The V and J ends lost 6 bases and 0 bases, in that order; junction bases with no gene match: 7. This CDR3 spans 17 amino acids. Germline loops: CDR1 MNHEY, CDR2 SMNVEV (reference sequence). Study-level findings and limits: Seasonal influenza vaccination, on each occasion, was suggested by the authors to recruit few new T cells.

In its sample, this clonotype was seen a few times. Its antigen remains unidentified. TCRdb analysed the RT-PCR reads with MiXCR anew, one entry per CDR3 protein. The table lists roughly 700,000 distinct CDR3 sequences, more than 11% of them singletons. This TCR was sampled from a man aged 50 to 60 who received an inactivated influenza vaccine. The chain links TRBV27 to TRBJ2-1; 11 bases match TRBD2. Sequencing used PBMCs from blood, obtained less than 15 days before vaccination. CDR3 coding DNA: TGTGCCAGCAGGCCGACTAGCGGGATTCCCTCCTACAATGAGCAGTTCTTC. As protein: CASRPTSGIPSYNEQFF.